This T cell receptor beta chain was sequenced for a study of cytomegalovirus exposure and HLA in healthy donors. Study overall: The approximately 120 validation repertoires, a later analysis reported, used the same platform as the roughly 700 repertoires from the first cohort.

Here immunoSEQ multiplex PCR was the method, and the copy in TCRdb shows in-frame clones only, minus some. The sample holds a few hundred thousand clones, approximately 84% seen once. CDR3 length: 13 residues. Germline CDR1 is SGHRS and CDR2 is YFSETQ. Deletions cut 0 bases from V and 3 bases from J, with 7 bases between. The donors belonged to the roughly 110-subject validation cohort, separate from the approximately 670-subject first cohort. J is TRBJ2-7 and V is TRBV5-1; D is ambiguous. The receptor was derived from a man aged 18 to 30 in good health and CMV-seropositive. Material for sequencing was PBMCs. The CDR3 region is CASSLAPVYEQYF. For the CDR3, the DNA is TGCGCCAGCAGCTTGGCACCCGTCTACGAGCAGTACTTC. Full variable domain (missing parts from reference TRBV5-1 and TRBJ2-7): KAGVTQTPRYLIKTRGQQVTLSCSPISGHRSVSWYQQTPGQGLQFLFEYFSETQRNKGNFPGRFSGRQFSNSRSEMNVSTLELGDSALYLCASSLAPVYEQYFGPGTRLTVT.